The 17 T cell receptor beta chains in this list originate from one sample, sequenced in a study of regulatory T cells in long-lasting Graves disease. Assembly of TCR beta libraries relied on iRepertoire HTBI primers together with Arm-PCR of CDR3 regions. TCRdb itself ran the multiplex PCR reads through MiXCR, one entry per CDR3 protein. The sample records approximately 690,000 distinct CDR3 sequences, 30% being singletons. The sample's time point: persistent/refractory GD, antithyroid drugs over 5 years with positive TRAb. With RNA extracted from PBMCs as input, the TCR library was made. Sample: peripheral blood mononuclear cells (PBMCs), taken when the disease was refractory, from a patient treated with antithyroid drugs. The receptors stem from a female donor with Graves disease.

This clonotype turned up a few times. The V call is TRBV20-1, the J call TRBJ1-1, with unresolved D. The CDR3 totals 9 residues. CDR1 and CDR2 from the germline V gene are DFQATT and SNEGSKA (reference sequence). V lost 6 bases and J 6 bases, leaving 5 bases between the germline ends. CDR3 sequence reads: CSARPEAFF. In DNA form, the CDR3 reads TGCAGTGCCCGCCCTGAAGCTTTCTTT.

The chain employs TRBV6-1 and TRBJ2-7; D is tentatively TRBD1 or TRBD2 (5 bases each). Trimming stripped 7 bases from V and 7 bases from J, with 20 bases between. The V gene's germline CDR1 is MNHNS and CDR2 SASEGT. This CDR3 is built from 14 residues. CDR3 region: CASNFGTVRGEQYF. In DNA form, the CDR3 reads TGTGCCAGCAATTTTGGGACGGTTCGGGGAGAGCAGTACTTC.

V gene TRBV5-6 combines with J gene TRBJ2-7; D call uncertain. V lost 0 bases and J lost 12, with 13 bases in between. From germline, CDR1 is SGHDT and CDR2 YYEEEE. The CDR3 loop spans 12 amino acids. The CDR3 spells CASSLGDLYLYF. CDR3 sequence (DNA): TGTGCCAGCAGCTTGGGTGACCTCTACTTGTACTTC.

The gene calls are TRBV30 and TRBJ2-7; D is perhaps TRBD2 (6 bases). The CDR3 is 12 amino acids. V lost 5 bases and J 1 base, leaving 9 bases between the germline ends. Germline loops: CDR1 GTSNPN, CDR2 SVGIG (reference sequence). For the CDR3, the DNA is TGTGCCTGGGGGGACTCTTCCTACGAGCAGTACTTC. It is translated as CAWGDSSYEQYF.

This clonotype was detected only a few times. The chain uses TRBV5-1 and TRBJ1-4, with TRBD1 identical over 9 bases. The CDR3 sequence is 15 residues long. Germline CDR1 and CDR2: SGHRS and YFSETQ. The ends lost 5 bases at V and 7 bases at J; junction bases unmatched: 9. The DNA for the CDR3 is TGCGCCAGCAGGTTGTTGACAGGGGGAGGTGAAAAACTGTTTTTT. Translation gives CASRLLTGGGEKLFF.

The sample holds a few counts of this clonotype. V is TRBV6-1 and J is TRBJ2-7; D remains unclear. CDR1 is MNHNS and CDR2 is SASEGT in the germline V gene. Trimming removed 5 bases from V and 2 bases from J, with 10 bases in between. CDR3 length: 13 residues. The CDR3 DNA follows: TGTGCCAGCAGTCCCCGACGAGCCTACGAGCAGTACTTC. Translating gives CASSPRRAYEQYF.

In this sample, this clonotype turned up a few times. The J gene is TRBJ2-7, the V gene TRBV11-2, with 9 nucleotides matching TRBD2. Per the germline V gene, CDR1 is SGHAT and CDR2 is FQNNGV. CDR3 size: 15 residues. Germline trimming cut 2 bases from V and 4 bases from J; bases unmatched to any gene: 6. DNA of the CDR3: TGTGCCAGCAGCTTACTAGCGGGAAGTGGGTACGAGCAGTACTTC. It translates to CASSLLAGSGYEQYF.

The V gene is TRBV5-6, the J gene TRBJ2-5; no definite D call. The CDR3 covers 13 residues. With 1 base removed from V and 2 bases from J, the gap between germline ends came to 6 bases. Per germline, CDR1 SGHDT and CDR2 YYEEEE. The CDR3 here is CASSLSLQETQYF. The CDR3 nucleotides read TGTGCCAGCAGCTTGAGCCTACAAGAGACCCAGTACTTC. The full variable domain, in which reference TRBV5-6 and TRBJ2-5 provide the parts outside the CDR3, is DAGVTQSPTHLIKTRGQQVTLRCSPKSGHDTVSWYQQALGQGPQFIFQYYEEEERQRGNFPDRFSGHQFPNYSSELNVNALLLGDSALYLCASSLSLQETQYFGPGTRLLVL.

The CDR3 DNA reads TGCGCCAGCAGCTTGATGGGCAGTACTTACAATGAGCAGTTCTTC. Amino acids: CASSLMGSTYNEQFF. V and J are TRBV5-1 and TRBJ2-1; D not certain. CDR1 SGHRS and CDR2 YFSETQ come from the germline V gene. There are 15 residues in the CDR3. Trimming pared 1 base from V and 4 bases from J, leaving 12 bases between.

This clonotype was counted a few times. V gene TRBV7-9 combines with J gene TRBJ2-7, with D perhaps given as TRBD1 or TRBD2 (5 bases each). The V gene lost 3 bases and the J gene lost 7 bases, with 16 bases spanning the gap. CDR1 is SEHNR, CDR2 FQNEAQ, per germline (reference sequence). CDR3 length: 14 residues. CDR3 nucleotides: TGTGCCAGCAGCTTGGGGACCAAAAGAGGGGAGCAGTACTTC. Its translation: CASSLGTKRGEQYF.

This clonotype turned up a few times. The J gene is TRBJ1-5, the V gene TRBV12-3 or TRBV12-4, with D perhaps TRBD1 (5 bases). V was pared by 4 bases and J by 4 bases, with 11 bases between. The CDR3 runs to 14 residues. The CDR3 loop is CASSSRDPNQPQHF. Here the CDR3 DNA reads TGTGCCAGCAGTTCTAGGGACCCAAATCAGCCCCAGCATTTT.

This clonotype was recorded many times. The chain couples TRBV28 to TRBJ2-5; possibly TRBD1 or TRBD2 for D (5 bases each). Trimming stripped 4 bases from V and 0 bases from J, with 12 bases between. The V gene's germline CDR1 is MDHEN and CDR2 SYDVKM. This CDR3 contains 15 residues. The CDR3 sequence: CASSSATGHQETQYF. The CDR3 DNA sequence: TGTGCCAGCAGTTCTGCAACGGGACACCAAGAGACCCAGTACTTC.

The J gene is TRBJ2-2, the V gene TRBV7-6; 11 bases line up with TRBD1. Germline V gives CDR1 SGHVS, CDR2 FNYEAQ. The CDR3 is 17 residues long. J was trimmed by 5 bases and V by 0 bases; bases with no gene match: 5. The CDR3: CASSLAVGQGATGELFF. The DNA for the CDR3 is TGTGCCAGCAGCTTAGCGGTTGGACAGGGGGCTACCGGGGAGCTGTTTTTT.

This chain uses TRBV19 with TRBJ1-2; 7 nucleotides align to TRBD1. Germline CDR1 LNHDA, CDR2 SQIVND (reference sequence). V gave up 5 bases and J gave up 2 bases; unmatched junction bases: 20. The CDR3 length is 19 residues. In nucleotides, the CDR3 is TGTGCCAGTAGTCACGAAGACAGGGACAAAGAGAAGTTCAACTATGGCTACACCTTC. Protein: CASSHEDRDKEKFNYGYTF.

This clonotype has just a few counts. The V and J genes are TRBV27 and TRBJ1-2; no reliable D call. From germline, CDR1 is MNHEY and CDR2 SMNVEV (reference sequence). The CDR3 is 17 amino acids. Trimming took 0 bases from V and 0 from J, leaving 14 bases between them. The CDR3 DNA reads as TGTGCCAGCAGTTTATCGATTGCAGCCTCACCTAACTATGGCTACACCTTC. Its translation is CASSLSIAASPNYGYTF.

On this clonotype itself: A read error may produce the germline difference seen at one junction end. V usage is TRBV6-2 or TRBV6-3 and J usage is TRBJ1-4; D may be TRBD1 (5 bases). Germline CDR1 and CDR2: MNHEY and SVGEGT. The CDR3 loop spans 16 amino acids. The CDR3 bases are TGTGCCAACAGTGGTGTAGGGGCTCGGACTAATGAAAAACTGTTTTTT. This codes for CANSGVGARTNEKLFF.

V gene TRBV7-2 combines with J gene TRBJ2-7; 14 nucleotides align to TRBD2. The CDR3 length is 16 residues. The V gene's germline CDR1 is SGHTA and CDR2 FQGNSA. V was pared by 6 bases and J by 7 bases, with 11 bases of the junction left unmatched. The CDR3 loop is CASSRDLTSGRGEQYF. Written as DNA, the CDR3 is TGTGCCAGCAGTCGGGACCTGACTAGCGGGAGGGGGGAGCAGTACTTC.